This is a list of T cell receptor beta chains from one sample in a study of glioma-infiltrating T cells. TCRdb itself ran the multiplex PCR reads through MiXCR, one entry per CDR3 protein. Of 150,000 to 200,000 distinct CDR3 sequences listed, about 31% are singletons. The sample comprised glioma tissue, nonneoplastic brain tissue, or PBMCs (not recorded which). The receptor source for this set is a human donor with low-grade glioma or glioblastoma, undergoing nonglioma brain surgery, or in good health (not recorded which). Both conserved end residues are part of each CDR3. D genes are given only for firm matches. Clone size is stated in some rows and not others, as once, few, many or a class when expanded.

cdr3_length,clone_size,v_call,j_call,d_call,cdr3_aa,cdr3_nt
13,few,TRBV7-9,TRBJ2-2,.,CASSHQGPGELFF,TGTGCCAGCAGCCATCAGGGACCCGGGGAGCTGTTTTTT
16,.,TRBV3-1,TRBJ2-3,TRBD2,CASTKTSGSGADTQYF,TGTGCCAGCACCAAGACTAGCGGGAGCGGGGCAGATACGCAGTATTTT
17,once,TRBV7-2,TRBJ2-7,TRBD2,CASSHGTSGSPYYEQYF,TGTGCCAGCAGCCACGGGACTAGCGGGAGTCCCTACTACGAGCAGTACTTC
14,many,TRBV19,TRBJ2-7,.,CASSMTGNAYEQYF,TGTGCCAGTAGTATGACGGGGAACGCCTACGAGCAGTACTTC
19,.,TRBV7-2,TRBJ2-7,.,CASSQDLGRIGRDGNGQYF,TGCGCCAGCAGCCAAGATCTAGGGAGAATTGGGCGGGATGGCAACGGGCAGTACTTC
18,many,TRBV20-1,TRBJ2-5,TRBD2,CSAHPYPLTSGWEETQYF,TGCAGTGCCCATCCCTACCCCTTGACTAGCGGGTGGGAAGAGACCCAGTACTTC
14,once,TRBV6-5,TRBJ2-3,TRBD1,CASSRTGGKDTQCF,TGTGCCAGCAGTAGAACAGGGGGCAAAGATACGCAGTGTTTT
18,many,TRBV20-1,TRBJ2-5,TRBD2,CSVPASGRTSGRGETQYF,TGCAGTGTCCCCGCCTCGGGGCGCACTAGCGGGAGAGGGGAGACCCAGTACTTC
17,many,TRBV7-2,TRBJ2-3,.,CASSSGLLGPLTDTQYF,TGTGCCAGCAGCTCCGGACTCCTAGGCCCTCTCACAGATACGCAGTATTTT
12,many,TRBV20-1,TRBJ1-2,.,CSAGQSSPGYTF,TGCAGTGCCGGACAGTCCTCACCGGGCTACACCTTC
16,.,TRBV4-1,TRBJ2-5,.,CASSQDGGGILETQYF,TGCGCCAGCAGCCAAGATGGTGGAGGGATATTAGAGACCCAGTACTTC
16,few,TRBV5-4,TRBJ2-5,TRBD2,CASSTQLAGGQETQYF,TGTGCCAGCAGCACTCAACTAGCGGGAGGGCAAGAGACCCAGTACTTC
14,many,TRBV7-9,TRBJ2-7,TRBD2,CASSLGLAGDEQYF,TGTGCCAGCAGTTTAGGTCTAGCGGGAGACGAGCAGTACTTC
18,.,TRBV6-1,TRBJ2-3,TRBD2,CASSRAGTSGSPPDTQYF,TGTGCCAGCAGTCGGGCGGGGACTAGCGGGAGCCCCCCAGATACGCAGTATTTT
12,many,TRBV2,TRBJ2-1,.,CASSGTDLEQFF,TGTGCCAGCAGTGGGACAGATCTTGAGCAGTTCTTC
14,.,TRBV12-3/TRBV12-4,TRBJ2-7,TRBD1,CASTLTGLPDEQYF,TGTGCCAGCACCCTGACAGGGCTCCCGGACGAGCAGTACTTC
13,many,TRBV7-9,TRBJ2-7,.,CASSPRRGNEQYF,TGTGCCAGCAGCCCACGAAGGGGGAACGAGCAGTACTTC
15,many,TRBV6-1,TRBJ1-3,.,CASRLTANSGNTIYF,TGTGCCAGCAGGTTAACAGCGAACTCTGGAAACACCATATATTTT
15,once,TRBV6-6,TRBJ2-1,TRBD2,CASSYEIAGNNEKFF,TGTGCCAGCAGTTACGAAATAGCGGGCAACAATGAGAAGTTCTTC
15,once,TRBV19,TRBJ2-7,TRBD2,CASSTRTSPSHEQYF,TGTGCCAGTAGTACCCGGACTAGCCCTAGCCATGAGCAGTACTTC
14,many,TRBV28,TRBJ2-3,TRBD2,CASSGAGLEHTQYF,TGTGCCAGCAGTGGAGCGGGACTAGAGCATACGCAGTATTTT
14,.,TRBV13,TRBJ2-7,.,CASSLGGNFNEQYF,TGTGCCAGCAGCTTAGGCGGGAATTTTAACGAGCAGTACTTC
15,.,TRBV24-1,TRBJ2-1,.,CATISFSGVHNEHFF,TGTGCCACCATTTCGTTTTCTGGAGTCCACAATGAGCATTTCTTC
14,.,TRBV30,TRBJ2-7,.,CAWSVGGRDHEQYF,TGTGCCTGGAGTGTTGGGGGGCGTGATCACGAGCAGTACTTC
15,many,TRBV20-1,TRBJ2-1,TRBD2,CSARDPASGKDEQFF,TGCAGTGCTAGAGATCCAGCTAGCGGGAAGGATGAGCAGTTCTTC
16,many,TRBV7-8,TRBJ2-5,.,CASSLHISRHRGTQYF,TGTGCCAGCAGCTTGCACATTTCTCGGCACCGGGGGACCCAGTACTTC
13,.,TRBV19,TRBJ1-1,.,CAGSITTDTEAFF,TGTGCCGGTAGTATTACAACGGACACTGAAGCTTTCTTT
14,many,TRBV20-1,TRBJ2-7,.,CSASQEGLHYEQYF,TGCAGTGCTAGCCAGGAGGGACTTCACTACGAGCAGTACTTC
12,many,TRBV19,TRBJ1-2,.,CASRDRPGSYTF,TGTGCCAGTCGTGACAGGCCCGGTAGCTACACCTTC
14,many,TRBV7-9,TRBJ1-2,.,CASSLTNANYGYTF,TGTGCCAGCAGCTTAACGAACGCCAACTATGGCTACACCTTC
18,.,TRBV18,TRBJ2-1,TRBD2,CARSPRLPGTSGGNEQFF,TGTGCCAGATCACCGAGGTTACCCGGGACTAGCGGGGGGAATGAGCAGTTCTTC
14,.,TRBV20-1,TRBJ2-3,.,CSAPAVEGTDTQYF,TGCAGTGCTCCGGCGGTTGAGGGCACAGATACGCAGTATTTT
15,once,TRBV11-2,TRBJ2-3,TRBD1,CASSQWTGRTDTQYF,TGTGCCAGCAGCCAATGGACAGGGCGGACAGATACGCAGTATTTT
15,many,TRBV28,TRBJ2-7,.,CASSSPEGGPYEQYF,TGTGCCAGCAGTTCCCCGGAGGGTGGGCCCTACGAGCAGTACTTC
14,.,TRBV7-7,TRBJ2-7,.,CASSLAKWEYQQYF,TGTGCTAGCAGCTTAGCGAAGTGGGAATACCAGCAGTACTTC
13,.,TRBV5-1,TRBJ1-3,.,CASSPLSGNTIYF,TGCGCCAGCAGCCCCCTCTCTGGAAACACCATATATTTT
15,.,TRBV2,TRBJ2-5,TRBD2,CASNEGGFVRETQYF,TGTGCCAGCAACGAGGGAGGGTTCGTTCGAGAGACCCAGTACTTC
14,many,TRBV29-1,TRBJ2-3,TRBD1,CSVELTDRADTQYF,TGCAGCGTTGAATTAACGGACAGGGCAGATACGCAGTATTTT
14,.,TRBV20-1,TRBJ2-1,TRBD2,CSASSGRATNDRFF,TGCAGTGCTAGTAGCGGGAGGGCAACAAATGATCGGTTCTTC
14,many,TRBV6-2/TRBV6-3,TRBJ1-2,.,CASRQQGRSYGYTF,TGTGCCAGCAGACAACAGGGTCGATCCTATGGCTACACCTTC
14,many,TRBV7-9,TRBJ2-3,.,CASRPPRRTDTQYF,TGTGCCAGCAGGCCCCCTCGACGGACAGATACGCAGTATTTT
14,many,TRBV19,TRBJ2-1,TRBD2,CASIGSGITNEQFF,TGTGCCAGTATTGGGAGCGGGATAACGAATGAGCAGTTCTTC
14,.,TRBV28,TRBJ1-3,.,CASRTTDKGNKIYF,TGTGCCAGCAGGACGACAGACAAGGGAAACAAAATATATTTT
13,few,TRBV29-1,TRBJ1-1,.,CSVEQSGHSEAFF,TGCAGCGTTGAACAAAGTGGACACTCTGAAGCTTTCTTT
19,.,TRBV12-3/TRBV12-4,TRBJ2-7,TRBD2,CASSLSFGLAGGISYEQYF,TGTGCCAGCAGTTTATCCTTCGGACTAGCGGGAGGTATCTCCTACGAGCAGTACTTC